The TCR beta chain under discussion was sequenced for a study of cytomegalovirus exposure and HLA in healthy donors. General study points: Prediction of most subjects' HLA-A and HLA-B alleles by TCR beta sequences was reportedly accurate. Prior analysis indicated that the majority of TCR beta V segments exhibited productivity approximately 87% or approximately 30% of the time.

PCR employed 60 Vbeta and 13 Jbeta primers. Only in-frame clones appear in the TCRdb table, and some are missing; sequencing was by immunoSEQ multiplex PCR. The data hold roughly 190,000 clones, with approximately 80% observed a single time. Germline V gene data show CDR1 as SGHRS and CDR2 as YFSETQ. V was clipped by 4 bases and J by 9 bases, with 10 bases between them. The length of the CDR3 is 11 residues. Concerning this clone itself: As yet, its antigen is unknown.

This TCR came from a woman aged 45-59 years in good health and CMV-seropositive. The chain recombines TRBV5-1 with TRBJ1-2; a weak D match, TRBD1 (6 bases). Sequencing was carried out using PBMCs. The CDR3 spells CASSTGLSYTF. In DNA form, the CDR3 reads TGCGCCAGCAGCACAGGGTTAAGCTACACCTTC.